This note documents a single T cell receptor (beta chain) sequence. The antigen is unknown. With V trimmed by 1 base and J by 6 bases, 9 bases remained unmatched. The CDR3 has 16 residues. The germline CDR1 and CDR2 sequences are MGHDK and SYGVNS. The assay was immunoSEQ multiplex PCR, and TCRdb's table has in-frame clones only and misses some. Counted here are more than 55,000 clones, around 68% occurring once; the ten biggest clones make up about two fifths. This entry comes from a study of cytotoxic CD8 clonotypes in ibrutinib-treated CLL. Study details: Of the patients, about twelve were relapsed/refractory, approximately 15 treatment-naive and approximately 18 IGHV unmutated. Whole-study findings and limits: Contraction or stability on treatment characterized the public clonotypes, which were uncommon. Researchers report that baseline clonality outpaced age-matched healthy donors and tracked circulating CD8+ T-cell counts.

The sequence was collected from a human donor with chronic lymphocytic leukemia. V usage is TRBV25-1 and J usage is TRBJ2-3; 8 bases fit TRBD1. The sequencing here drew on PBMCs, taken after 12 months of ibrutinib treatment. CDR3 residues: CASSESFRTGRDTQYF. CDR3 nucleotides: TGTGCCAGCAGTGAATCTTTTAGGACAGGGAGGGATACGCAGTATTTT.